The 30 T cell receptor beta chains presented below share a single source sample, sequenced in a study of T cell changes during pregnancy in multiple sclerosis. Here immunoSEQ multiplex PCR was the method, and the copy in TCRdb shows in-frame clones only, minus some. There are about 42,000 clones in the sample; about 91% occur only once, and under 2.5% lies in the top ten. The input for sequencing was CD4+ T cells from peripheral blood mononuclear cells, taken after pregnancy. Receptors originate from a female donor in good health, enrolled as a control in a pregnancy study.

The J gene is TRBJ2-1, the V gene TRBV21-1; the table's D call, TRBD1, has no DNA check behind it. TRBV21-1 is designated a pseudogene. The CDR3 loop spans 16 amino acids. CDR3 residues: CASSKRGRGEYNEQFF. The CDR3 bases are TGTGCCAGCAGCAAAAGGGGCAGGGGGGAATACAATGAGCAGTTCTTC.

V is TRBV2 and J is TRBJ2-1, with D hard to call. Germline assignment: CDR1 SNHLY and CDR2 FYNNEI. Trimming took off 4 bases at V and 0 bases at J, with 10 bases between the two ends. The length of the CDR3 is 15 residues. CDR3: CASSGALFSYNEQFF. The CDR3 nucleotides read TGTGCCAGCAGTGGGGCCCTTTTCTCCTACAATGAGCAGTTCTTC.

The chain couples TRBV5-4 to TRBJ2-5; TRBD2 aligns across 13 bases. The length of the CDR3 is 16 residues. V lost 2 bases to trimming and J lost 1 base; unmatched junction nucleotides: 2. CDR1 is SGHNT, CDR2 YYREEE, per germline (reference sequence). CDR3 residues: CASSLRLAGGQETQYF. As DNA, the CDR3 is TGTGCCAGCAGCTTACGACTAGCGGGAGGCCAAGAGACCCAGTACTTC.

V and J are TRBV28 and TRBJ1-1, with D uncertain. CDR3 length: 16 residues. V was cut by 3 bases and J by 0 bases, with 14 bases left in between. CDR1 and CDR2 (germline): MDHEN, SYDVKM. The CDR3 protein is CASSLPPLYMNTEAFF. As DNA, the CDR3 is TGTGCCAGCAGTTTGCCCCCCCTTTACATGAACACTGAAGCTTTCTTT.

The V call is TRBV29-1, the J call TRBJ1-1; D gene uncertain. The CDR3 is 14 residues long. The V and J ends lost 5 bases and 2 bases respectively, with 15 bases between them. Germline V gene data show CDR1 as SQVTM and CDR2 as ANQGSEA. CDR3 sequence: CSVRRVLLNTEAFF. CDR3 coding DNA: TGCAGCGTTCGGAGGGTACTACTAAACACTGAAGCTTTCTTT.

The chain employs TRBV27 and TRBJ1-2, with a weak D call TRBD1 (5 bases). Germline CDR1 is MNHEY and CDR2 is SMNVEV (reference sequence). The CDR3 covers 14 residues. Trimming cost V 5 bases and J 8 bases, with 18 bases left between them. This CDR3 is CASSAGPLTGGYTF. Here the CDR3 DNA reads TGTGCCAGCAGTGCGGGACCGCTCACGGGCGGCTACACCTTC.

The rearrangement links TRBV5-1 to TRBJ1-1; 9 bases agree with TRBD1. J was trimmed by 0 bases and V by 4 bases; bases with no gene match: 4. The CDR3 consists of 15 residues. Germline-derived CDR1 and CDR2 are SGHRS and YFSETQ. Here the CDR3 reads CASSGGTGMNTEAFF. The CDR3 bases are TGCGCCAGCAGCGGGGGGACAGGGATGAACACTGAAGCTTTCTTT.

The rearrangement joins TRBV10-1 to TRBJ2-4; 8 bases map to TRBD2. Germline-derived CDR1 and CDR2 are WNHNN and SYGVQD (reference sequence). J was trimmed by 0 bases and V by 5 bases; bases with no gene match: 9. The CDR3 contains 17 residues. DNA of the CDR3: TGCGCCAGCAGTCCAGCGGGGGAGTCCTTAGCCAAAAACATTCAGTACTTC. It is translated as CASSPAGESLAKNIQYF.

The V call is TRBV7-9, the J call TRBJ2-7; 8 bases are shared with TRBD1. Unmatched junction bases numbered 4, after V lost 5 bases and J lost 7 bases. The CDR3 extends over 12 amino acids. Germline loops: CDR1 SEHNR, CDR2 FQNEAQ (reference sequence). CDR3 sequence: CASSITGGEQYF. CDR3 sequence (DNA): TGTGCCAGCAGCATTACAGGGGGAGAGCAGTACTTC.

This chain uses TRBV5-8 with TRBJ1-2; 8 nucleotides match TRBD1. V was pared by 5 bases and J by 4 bases, with 10 bases of the junction left unmatched. The CDR3 is 15 residues long. Germline loops: CDR1 SGHTS, CDR2 YDEGEE. The CDR3 sequence is CASRRQGPLIYGYTF. DNA for the CDR3: TGTGCCAGCAGGCGACAGGGGCCATTGATCTATGGCTACACCTTC.

The chain uses TRBV11-1 and TRBJ1-5; TRBD1 matches at 9 bases. This CDR3 region has 14 residues. Germline CDR1 is SGHAT and CDR2 is FQDESV (reference sequence). V shed 1 base, J shed 7 bases, and the junction held 2 bases outside the gene matches. The chain's CDR3 is CASSLGDRDQPQHF. CDR3 DNA: TGTGCCAGCAGCTTAGGGGACAGGGACCAGCCCCAGCATTTT.

This chain uses TRBV6-5 with TRBJ1-4, with TRBD1 matching 7 bases. The V gene end was trimmed by 9 bases and the J gene end by 7 bases; junction bases not matched to a gene: 14. The germline V gene encodes CDR1 MNHEY and CDR2 SVGAGI. The CDR3 consists of 15 residues. Here the CDR3 DNA reads TGTGCCAGTTCACCCTCCGGGACAGCCCCTGAAAAACTGTTTTTT. Protein: CASSPSGTAPEKLFF.

The V gene is TRBV4-1, the J gene TRBJ1-4; tentative D call: TRBD1 (5 bases). CDR3 size: 13 residues. CDR1 MGHRA and CDR2 YSYEKL come from the germline V gene. V lost 6 bases and J 7 bases, leaving 12 bases between the germline ends. In DNA, the CDR3 is TGCGCCAGCAGGCGGCGGGGGGGTGAAAAACTGTTTTTT. It yields the protein CASRRRGGEKLFF.

The V gene is TRBV5-4, the J gene TRBJ2-1; the match to TRBD2 covers 11 bases. Germline V gene data show CDR1 as SGHNT and CDR2 as YYREEE (reference sequence). This CDR3 comprises 16 residues. The J segment lost 6 bases and the V segment lost 6 bases, leaving 11 bases of the junction unmatched. In nucleotides, the CDR3 is TGTGCCAGCACCGCTGAACTAGCGGGAGTTGGCAATGAGCAGTTCTTC. Translating gives CASTAELAGVGNEQFF.

V and J are TRBV6-5 and TRBJ1-3; D gene uncertain. V lost 6 bases to trimming and J lost 0 bases, with 12 bases between them. CDR1 and CDR2 from the germline V gene are MNHEY and SVGAGI. This CDR3 comprises 15 residues. CDR3 sequence (DNA): TGTGCCAGCAGACCGGTACTGTACTCTGGAAACACCATATATTTT. Protein: CASRPVLYSGNTIYF.

This clone was seen once. V usage is TRBV7-9 and J usage is TRBJ2-5, with 9 bases aligning to TRBD1. The CDR3 covers 16 residues. J lost 3 bases, V lost 2 bases, and 7 bases had no gene match. Germline V CDR1 and CDR2: SEHNR, FQNEAQ (reference sequence). The CDR3 DNA is TGTGCCAGCAGCTTAACCCCCGGGACAGGGAAAGAGACCCAGTACTTC. Residues: CASSLTPGTGKETQYF.

The CDR3 DNA sequence: TGTGCCAGCAGCTTAGGTAGTAGCGGGAGGGCCTTAAATGAGCAGTTCTTC. Translating it yields CASSLGSSGRALNEQFF. The chain recombines TRBV11-3 with TRBJ2-1; 11 bases are a match to TRBD2. Trimming cost V 1 base and J 7 bases; bases outside gene matches: 9. CDR3 size: 17 residues. Germline V gene sequence: CDR1 SGHNT, CDR2 YENEEA.

The rearrangement uses TRBV28 and TRBJ2-3, with D unresolved. From germline, CDR1 is MDHEN and CDR2 SYDVKM. This CDR3 has 15 residues. V was trimmed by 7 bases and J by 0 bases, leaving 14 bases between them. The CDR3 DNA follows: TGTGCCAGCACCCCGCCCCCCCGGAGCACAGATACGCAGTATTTT. It codes for CASTPPPRSTDTQYF.

The V gene is TRBV19, the J gene TRBJ2-1; 9 nucleotides match TRBD2. This CDR3 has 16 residues. Germline assignment: CDR1 LNHDA and CDR2 SQIVND (reference sequence). J was trimmed by 8 bases and V by 4 bases; bases with no gene match: 12. DNA for the CDR3: TGTGCCAGTAGTACTATGACTAGCGGAAGGGACGATGAGCAGTTCTTC. It translates to CASSTMTSGRDDEQFF. Variable domain in full (rest from reference TRBV19 and TRBJ2-1): DGGITQSPKYLFRKEGQNVTLSCEQNLNHDAMYWYRQDPGQGLRLIYYSQIVNDFQKGDIAEGYSVSREKKESFPLTVTSAQKNPTAFYLCASSTMTSGRDDEQFFGPGTRLTVL.

This rearrangement joins TRBV11-3 to TRBJ2-7, with TRBD1 identical over 9 bases. The CDR3 length is 14 residues. With V trimmed by 5 bases and J by 4 bases, 6 bases remained unmatched. CDR1 and CDR2 (germline): SGHNT, YENEEA. Here the CDR3 reads CASSPGQGSYEQYF. The CDR3 nucleotides are TGTGCCAGCAGCCCCGGACAGGGGAGTTACGAGCAGTACTTC.

The rearrangement links TRBV7-2 to TRBJ1-5, with D possibly matching TRBD1 (6 bases). Trimming left V 2 bases short and J 7 bases short, with 21 bases between. Germline V lookup: CDR1 SGHTA, CDR2 FQGNSA. The CDR3 consists of 17 residues. CDR3 residues: CASSLTAAGVVLQPQHF. The CDR3 region has the DNA TGTGCCAGCAGCTTAACCGCAGCAGGGGTGGTTTTACAGCCCCAGCATTTT.

V is TRBV7-6 and J is TRBJ1-4; D is possibly TRBD1 (5 bases). This CDR3 contains 15 residues. Germline CDR1 is SGHVS and CDR2 is FNYEAQ. Between the trimmed V and J ends, which lost 2 bases and 7 bases, there was a span of 14 bases. CDR3 in DNA: TGTGCCAGCAGCTTATTAGGGACTCGAGTTGAAAAACTGTTTTTT. Translating gives CASSLLGTRVEKLFF.

This chain links TRBV15 with TRBJ2-5; the D gene is possibly TRBD1 (6 bases). Trimming cost V 0 bases and J 5 bases, with 13 bases left between them. CDR3 length equals 15 residues. The V gene's germline CDR1 is LNHNV and CDR2 YYDKDF (reference sequence). The CDR3 DNA reads as TGTGCCACCAGCAGAGAACAGGGAATAGGGGAGACCCAGTACTTC. It encodes CATSREQGIGETQYF.

The CDR3 nucleotides read TGTGCCAGTAGCGGGAACACCGGGGAGCTGTTTTTT. Encoded protein: CASSGNTGELFF. The chain carries TRBV19 and TRBJ2-2; D not certain. The V gene's germline CDR1 is LNHDA and CDR2 SQIVND (reference sequence). This CDR3 spans 12 amino acids. Trimming took off 6 bases at V and 1 base at J, with 3 bases between the two ends.

The chain employs TRBV7-2 and TRBJ1-4; TRBD1 is a possible D gene (6 bases). This CDR3 has 16 amino acids. Trimming took 4 bases from V and 3 from J, leaving 15 bases between them. Germline V CDR1 and CDR2: SGHTA, FQGNSA. This CDR3 is CASSSGTRASNEKLFF. The CDR3 nucleotides read TGTGCCAGCAGCTCTGGGACAAGGGCTTCTAATGAAAAACTGTTTTTT.

V and J are TRBV19 and TRBJ2-3, with a weak D call TRBD1 (5 bases). This CDR3 is built from 15 residues. V was shortened by 5 bases and J by 0 bases, with 12 bases between the two germline ends. Germline lookup yields CDR1 LNHDA and CDR2 SQIVND (reference sequence). DNA for the CDR3: TGTGCCAGTAGTCTCACAGGATCTAGCACAGATACGCAGTATTTT. Translating it yields CASSLTGSSTDTQYF.

The chain has TRBV5-6 and TRBJ2-1; TRBD1 aligns across 8 bases. The CDR3 consists of 13 residues. In germline, CDR1 is SGHDT, CDR2 YYEEEE. The J segment lost 8 bases and the V segment lost 0 bases, leaving 1 base of the junction unmatched. The CDR3 coding sequence is TGTGCCAGCAGCTTGGCAGGGGGCTATGAGCAGTTCTTC. Its protein is CASSLAGGYEQFF.

This chain connects TRBV4-1 to TRBJ1-1; D is unclear. V lost 2 bases and J lost 6, with 13 bases in between. The CDR3 is 14 residues long. CDR1 MGHRA and CDR2 YSYEKL come from the germline V gene. Here the CDR3 reads CASSQSTVAPEAFF. As DNA, the CDR3 is TGCGCCAGCAGCCAAAGCACCGTTGCTCCTGAAGCTTTCTTT.

The gene calls are TRBV5-4 and TRBJ2-5; D may be TRBD2 (5 bases). Trimming removed 2 bases from V and 5 bases from J, with 10 bases in between. Germline lookup yields CDR1 SGHNT and CDR2 YYREEE (reference sequence). The CDR3 length is 13 residues. CDR3 loop: CASSFAGRETQYF. The DNA of the CDR3 is TGTGCCAGCAGCTTTGCGGGCCGGGAGACCCAGTACTTC.

This clone was detected once. V and J are TRBV10-3 and TRBJ2-7, with TRBD2 matching 11 bases. Germline assignment: CDR1 ENHRY and CDR2 SYGVKD. After removal of 7 bases from V and 3 bases from J, the junction contained 2 bases not matched to a gene. CDR3 size: 13 residues. Here the CDR3 DNA reads TGTGCCATCATGGGGACTAGCGGCTACGAGCAGTACTTC. Protein sequence: CAIMGTSGYEQYF.